This T cell receptor (beta chain) stems from a study of blood T cell repertoires in COVID-19. In the study overall: Acute and convalescent COVID-19 samples came from the United States, Italy and Spain. Sample material is recorded as cDNA or gDNA derived from T cells, B-cell-depleted T cells, or PBMCs.

Trimming at V came to 0 bases and at J to 8 bases, leaving 3 bases not matched to a gene. Germline V gene data show CDR1 as SEHNR and CDR2 as FQNEAQ (reference sequence). This CDR3 has 15 residues. Authors' analysis steps: Using reference gene primer amplification, nucleated cell counts were estimated. Clones were sequenced by immunoSEQ multiplex PCR, and TCRdb holds only the in-frame ones, with some missing. Clone size and V and J calls were adopted from that table, with D and trimming inferred from the DNA. The profile shows over 120,000 clones, around 80% of them singletons. Sequenced sample: peripheral blood. This receptor was taken from a man between 60 and 75 years old with active or convalescent COVID-19. The rearrangement uses TRBV7-9 and TRBJ1-6, with 8 nucleotides matching TRBD1. CDR3 amino acids: CASSLAAGGHSPLHF. DNA of the CDR3: TGTGCCAGCAGCTTAGCGGCAGGGGGCCATTCACCCCTCCACTTT.